Sequencing of this T cell receptor (beta chain) was carried out in a study of OX40 agonist ivuxolimab in advanced cancers. Study in general: Previous treatment with anti-PD-1, anti-PD-L1 or anti-CTLA-4 therapy was allowed; less than 45% had received some. The study's findings and limits: CD8+ T cells showed, on average, more clonal expansion than CD4+ cells.

Assay: immunoSEQ multiplex PCR; the TCRdb copy retains only in-frame clones and omits some. Among 60,000 to 80,000 clones listed, roughly 81% were seen once. Germline-derived CDR1 and CDR2 are LGHNA and YNFKEQ. CDR3 length equals 15 residues. Trimming stripped 1 base from V and 4 bases from J, with 13 bases between. Details on this clone: Its antigen is unidentified.

The TCR originated in an adult with an advanced solid tumor such as melanoma, head and neck, liver or kidney cancer. Source: CD4+ or CD8+ T cells sorted from blood, taken in a trial of the OX40 agonist ivuxolimab. The chain couples TRBV4-2 to TRBJ1-2; D ambiguous. Written as DNA, the CDR3 is TGTGCCAGCAGCCAAGTATCCCCAGAAGGCTATGGCTACACCTTC. Amino acids: CASSQVSPEGYGYTF.